This TCR beta chain appears in the sequencing data of a study of regulatory T cells in long-lasting Graves disease. This clonotype was picked up one time. Its antigen is still unknown. Given a far larger clone just one base away, this is likely a sequencing read error. Arm-PCR of CDR3 regions and iRepertoire HTBI primers were the basis on which TCR beta libraries were built. TCRdb ran MiXCR on the multiplex PCR reads and lists one entry per CDR3 protein. Here the sample spans roughly 610,000 distinct CDR3 sequences, around 16% being singletons. Documented time point: newly diagnosed GD, antithyroid drugs for less than 3 months. Isolated PBMC RNA provided the starting material for the TCR library. Study observations and caveats: Shared public clonotypes totalled 2,741 in persistent patients, compared with about 970 in new patients. Persistent cases favored TRBV28, TRBJ1-2 and TRBJ2-5.

This CDR3 has 12 amino acids. CDR1 is SGHRS and CDR2 is YFSETQ in the germline V gene. These data are also associated with another study on T cells in Graves' hyperthyroidism and ophthalmopathy. That paper adds: Initially, a first-round RT-PCR of the TCR CDR3 employed the HTBI primer set.

The clonotype originates from a man younger than 30 with Graves disease. Sequencing used peripheral blood mononuclear cells (PBMCs), obtained at new diagnosis, from a patient treated with antithyroid drugs. The rearrangement uses TRBV5-1 and TRBJ2-1; D not resolved. CDR3 in amino acids: CASSSARNEQFF. CDR3 coding DNA: TGTGCCAGCAGCTCGGCCCGGAATGAGCAGTTCTTC. Full variable domain (rest looked up from reference TRBV5-1 and TRBJ2-1): KAGVTQTPRYLIKTRGQQVTLSCSPISGHRSVSWYQQTPGQGLQFLFEYFSETQRNKGNFPGRFSGRQFSNSRSEMNVSTLELGDSALYLCASSSARNEQFFGPGTRLTVL.